The 29 T cell receptor beta chains below come from one sample, sequenced in a study of CD8 T cells in Susac syndrome (dated by TCRdb to between 2018 and 2020). The receptor library was made with the immunoSEQ multiplex PCR assay. RNA was extracted using the RNeasy kit, and roughly 0.5 to 1 ug of the RNA was reverse transcribed with random hexamers. The public reads were reanalyzed by TCRdb: fastp trimming at Q25, MiXCR alignment, in-frame beta chains only. Rows with one shared CDR3 protein collapse into an entry with the most common genes and DNA. In this sample the table shows roughly 150,000 distinct CDR3 sequences, 85% to 95% of which occur a single time. The biggest ten clones account for 0.15% to 0.2% of the sample. The specimen was CD4+ T cells from PBMCs. The receptors shown here come from a human donor with Susac syndrome.

The V gene is TRBV27, the J gene TRBJ1-2, with 9 bases lining up with TRBD1. This CDR3 is 13 amino acids long. Germline V lookup: CDR1 MNHEY, CDR2 SMNVEV (reference sequence). V shed 5 bases and J 8 bases; nucleotides not matched to a gene: 6. The CDR3 reads CASSLQGAGGYTF. Written as DNA, the CDR3 is TGTGCCAGCAGTCTACAGGGGGCGGGCGGCTACACCTTC.

The chain carries TRBV4-3 and TRBJ1-2; TRBD1 matches at 7 bases. Per germline, CDR1 LGHNA and CDR2 YSLEER. Trimming took 1 base from V and 6 from J; bases not matched to a gene: 11. The CDR3 consists of 16 residues. CDR3 region: CASSQGFGLGTDGYTF. In DNA form, the CDR3 reads TGCGCCAGCAGCCAAGGATTTGGACTCGGGACAGATGGCTACACCTTC.

This clonotype has a single count. The CDR3 loop is CASGTVRNEQFF. CDR3 in DNA: TGTGCCAGCGGGACGGTTAGAAATGAGCAGTTCTTC. V and J are TRBV28 and TRBJ2-1; D assignment may be TRBD1 or TRBD2 (5 bases each). CDR3 length: 12 amino acids. V lost 8 bases, J lost 7 bases, and 12 bases lay in between. Germline V CDR1 and CDR2: MDHEN, SYDVKM.

The V and J genes are TRBV20-1 and TRBJ1-5, with TRBD1 as a possible D gene (5 bases). Trimming left V 5 bases short and J 2 bases short, with 10 bases between. The CDR3 length is 13 residues. Germline CDR1 and CDR2: DFQATT and SNEGSKA (reference sequence). The CDR3 sequence: CSAPRGGNQPQHF. The CDR3 DNA reads as TGCAGTGCTCCCCGGGGGGGCAATCAGCCCCAGCATTTT.

The chain recombines TRBV29-1 with TRBJ2-3, with D perhaps matching TRBD1 or TRBD2 (5 bases each). Germline CDR1 and CDR2: SQVTM and ANQGSEA. The CDR3 spans 14 residues. V was trimmed by 6 bases and J by 4 bases, leaving 17 bases between them. CDR3 sequence (DNA): TGCAGCGTCGCTGGACGGGGCCCCGCAGATACGCAGTATTTT. Translated, it gives CSVAGRGPADTQYF.

This chain's CDR3 is CASLDTAKRMAQYF. The CDR3 nucleotides read TGTGCCAGTTTAGACACCGCGAAGCGTATGGCCCAGTACTTC. V and J are TRBV28 and TRBJ2-5; D remains unclear. Germline-derived CDR1 and CDR2 are MDHEN and SYDVKM. V lost 9 bases and J 9 bases, leaving 23 bases between the germline ends. There are 14 residues in the CDR3. The full variable domain, with the rest looked up from reference TRBV28 and TRBJ2-5, is DVKVTQSSRYLVKRTGEKVFLECVQDMDHENMFWYRQDPGLGLRLIYFSYDVKMKEKGDIPEGYSVSREKKERFSLILESASTNQTSMYLCASLDTAKRMAQYFGPGTRLLVL.

This clonotype was seen once. This chain joins TRBV4-2 and TRBJ2-1; possibly TRBD2 for D (5 bases). Germline-derived CDR1 and CDR2 are LGHNA and YNFKEQ. This CDR3 spans 13 amino acids. V was clipped by 3 bases and J by 9 bases, with 12 bases between them. The CDR3 here is CASSQEPGSEQFF. CDR3 DNA: TGTGCCAGCAGCCAGGAGCCGGGAAGTGAGCAGTTCTTC.

CDR3 region: CASSPPLRGTNYGYTF. In nucleotides, the CDR3 is TGCGCCAGCAGTCCGCCCCTCCGGGGGACTAACTATGGCTACACCTTC. The gene calls are TRBV23-1 and TRBJ1-2; TRBD1 might be the D (5 bases). TRBV23-1 is an ORF; its function is uncertain. V shed 4 bases and J shed 0 bases, with 15 bases lying between them. The CDR3 spans 16 residues.

The chain employs TRBV5-4 and TRBJ2-2; TRBD2 aligns across 9 bases. J lost 7 bases, V lost 0 bases, and 10 bases had no gene match. Germline loops: CDR1 SGHNT, CDR2 YYREEE (reference sequence). The CDR3 is made up of 17 amino acids. The CDR3 here is CASSLALRGGLGGELFF. For the CDR3, the DNA is TGTGCCAGCAGCTTGGCCTTGCGGGGGGGGCTTGGCGGGGAGCTGTTTTTT.

The chain links TRBV9 to TRBJ2-5; no definite D call. V was cut by 3 bases and J by 5 bases, with 11 bases left in between. CDR3 length equals 13 residues. From germline, CDR1 is SGDLS and CDR2 YYNGEE. The CDR3 DNA follows: TGTGCCAGCAGCGGAGGACGAGAGGAGACCCAGTACTTC. This sequence encodes CASSGGREETQYF.

As DNA, the CDR3 is TGCAGTGCTAGAGATGGGATGGGGGAGCAGTACTTC. This gives the protein CSARDGMGEQYF. The gene calls are TRBV20-1 and TRBJ2-7; D remains ambiguous. Germline CDR1 is DFQATT and CDR2 is SNEGSKA (reference sequence). The CDR3 loop spans 12 amino acids. Deletions cut 0 bases from V and 7 bases from J, with 10 bases between.

This clonotype has just one count. The CDR3: CASSLTTPEAQYF. The DNA for the CDR3 is TGTGCCAGCAGTCTTACGACCCCTGAGGCCCAGTACTTC. The chain couples TRBV12-3 or TRBV12-4 to TRBJ2-5; D ambiguous. The CDR3 is 13 residues long. The V end was cut by 5 bases, the J end by 9 bases, with 16 bases between.

V gene TRBV25-1 combines with J gene TRBJ2-1, with 8 bases that match TRBD2. CDR3 length: 13 residues. Germline CDR1 MGHDK, CDR2 SYGVNS. J lost 8 bases, V lost 8 bases, and 8 bases had no gene match. The CDR3 spells CASARGGEYEQFF. The CDR3 DNA reads as TGTGCCAGCGCCCGGGGGGGAGAATATGAGCAGTTCTTC.

The genes are TRBV12-3 or TRBV12-4 and TRBJ1-5; 7 bases map to TRBD1. The CDR3 runs to 14 residues. The V gene end was trimmed by 5 bases and the J gene end by 6 bases; junction bases not matched to a gene: 7. CDR3 sequence (DNA): TGTGCCAGCAGTCTCGGGAGGGGGCCTCAGCCCCAGCATTTT. Its translation: CASSLGRGPQPQHF.

V gene TRBV14 combines with J gene TRBJ2-1, with TRBD1 matching over 7 bases. With 1 base clipped from V and 8 bases from J, the junction kept 8 bases outside the gene matches. The CDR3 is 15 amino acids. Germline-derived CDR1 and CDR2 are SGHDN and FVKESK. The CDR3 DNA is TGTGCCAGCAGCCAAGGACAGGGTCTACAATATGAGCAGTTCTTC. Protein: CASSQGQGLQYEQFF.

This clonotype has a single count. The chain carries TRBV5-4 and TRBJ2-1, with D possibly matching TRBD1 (6 bases). This CDR3 is built from 14 residues. Trimming shortened V by 4 bases and J by 4 bases, and 12 bases separated the two germline ends. CDR1 and CDR2 (germline): SGHNT, YYREEE (reference sequence). CDR3 in amino acids: CASSPGTPYNEQFF. The CDR3 region has the DNA TGTGCCAGCAGCCCTGGGACACCGTACAATGAGCAGTTCTTC.

The V gene is TRBV20-1, the J gene TRBJ1-5; TRBD1 aligns across 9 bases. Trimming at V came to 3 bases and at J to 2 bases, leaving 5 bases not matched to a gene. Germline CDR1 DFQATT, CDR2 SNEGSKA (reference sequence). The CDR3 is 15 residues long. The CDR3 loop is CSASWTGAGNQPQHF. The DNA for the CDR3 is TGCAGTGCTAGTTGGACAGGGGCGGGCAATCAGCCCCAGCATTTT.

The chain has TRBV14 and TRBJ2-2, with unresolved D. V was clipped by 3 bases and J by 1 base, with 6 bases between them. The V gene's germline CDR1 is SGHDN and CDR2 FVKESK. The CDR3 totals 14 residues. CDR3 in DNA: TGTGCCAGCAGCCAGGCTTTGAACACCGGGGAGCTGTTTTTT. Translated: CASSQALNTGELFF.

The chain uses TRBV11-2 and TRBJ2-5; TRBD2 is a possible D gene (6 bases). Trimming removed 5 bases at V and 5 bases at J, with 21 bases between. This CDR3 has 16 residues. Germline assignment: CDR1 SGHAT and CDR2 FQNNGV. The CDR3 DNA sequence: TGTGCCAGCAGCCCCCCATGGCTAGCTGGGGGGGAGACCCAGTACTTC. Amino acid sequence: CASSPPWLAGGETQYF.

This clonotype was detected ten times or more. This sequence joins TRBV3-1 and TRBJ2-7, with D hard to call. The CDR3 has 11 amino acids. Trimming pared 3 bases from V and 4 bases from J, leaving 4 bases between. CDR1 and CDR2 from the germline V gene are LGHDT and YNNKEL (reference sequence). In nucleotides, the CDR3 is TGTGCCAGCAGCCAGGGTTACGAGCAGTACTTC. Protein product: CASSQGYEQYF.

J is TRBJ1-2 and V is TRBV6-5; 10 nucleotides agree with TRBD1. CDR1 is MNHEY and CDR2 is SVGAGI in the germline V gene. The CDR3 totals 15 residues. After removal of 6 bases from V and 6 bases from J, the junction contained 10 bases not matched to a gene. The CDR3 here is CASSPPDRGGNGYTF. DNA of the CDR3: TGTGCCAGCAGCCCCCCGGACAGGGGGGGGAATGGCTACACCTTC.

The gene calls are TRBV6-6 and TRBJ1-5, with D perhaps matching TRBD1 (6 bases). V was shortened by 2 bases and J by 5 bases, with 10 bases between the two germline ends. The CDR3 contains 14 residues. Germline CDR1 reads MNHNY; CDR2 reads SVGAGI (reference sequence). For the CDR3, the DNA is TGTGCCAGCAGTTACGGGCAGGGGTATCAGCCCCAGCATTTT. Its protein product is CASSYGQGYQPQHF.

The V gene is TRBV5-4, the J gene TRBJ1-6; D unresolved. The CDR3 consists of 14 residues. The germline V gene has CDR1 SGHNT and CDR2 YYREEE (reference sequence). Trimming pared 4 bases from V and 7 bases from J, leaving 12 bases between. In DNA, the CDR3 is TGTGCCAGCAGCCCCTTTGAGGGCAATTCACCCCTCCACTTT. Encoded protein: CASSPFEGNSPLHF.

The chain joins TRBV12-3 or TRBV12-4 to TRBJ1-5; TRBD1 is a possible D gene (6 bases). The ends were cut back, 5 bases at V and 0 bases at J, with 17 bases in the middle. The CDR3 spans 17 residues. The CDR3 sequence is CASSTPTGSGSNQPQHF. CDR3 coding DNA: TGTGCCAGCAGTACTCCCACAGGGAGCGGTAGCAATCAGCCCCAGCATTTT.

CDR3 sequence: CSVEDRGEGNTF. CDR3 nucleotide sequence: TGCAGCGTTGAAGATCGCGGCGAAGGGAACACCTTC. The J gene is TRBJ1-2, the V gene TRBV29-1, with unresolved D. The V end lost 0 bases, the J end lost 12 bases, and 14 bases lay between the germline ends. This CDR3 spans 12 amino acids. Per germline, CDR1 SQVTM and CDR2 ANQGSEA.

This sequence joins TRBV15 and TRBJ1-2, with 9 positions matching TRBD1. The V gene's germline CDR1 is LNHNV and CDR2 YYDKDF (reference sequence). V was clipped by 6 bases and J by 4 bases; unmatched bases: 9. The CDR3 extends over 15 amino acids. The CDR3 coding sequence is TGTGCCACCAGGGATGGGACAGGGACGACCTATGGCTACACCTTC. Residues: CATRDGTGTTYGYTF.

This chain links TRBV29-1 with TRBJ2-6; no clear D. This CDR3 region has 13 residues. CDR1 and CDR2 from the germline V gene are SQVTM and ANQGSEA. Between the trimmed V and J ends, which lost 6 bases and 0 bases, there was a span of 6 bases. Written as DNA, the CDR3 is TGCAGCGTGGCAGTCTCTGGGGCCAACGTCCTGACTTTC. It is translated as CSVAVSGANVLTF. Full variable domain (outside the CDR3, taken from reference TRBV29-1 and TRBJ2-6): SAVISQKPSRDICQRGTSLTIQCQVDSQVTMMFWYRQQPGQSLTLIATANQGSEATYESGFVIDKFPISRPNLTFSTLTVSNMSPEDSSIYLCSVAVSGANVLTFGAGSRLTVL.

This chain links TRBV3-1 with TRBJ1-1; no clear D. The CDR3 is made up of 14 amino acids. V lost 8 bases, J lost 1 base, and 14 bases lay in between. The germline gives CDR1 LGHDT, CDR2 YNNKEL (reference sequence). The CDR3 region has the DNA TGTGCCAGCCTCCCCGCGGGAGCGAACACTGAAGCTTTCTTT. This sequence encodes CASLPAGANTEAFF.

The chain links TRBV25-1 to TRBJ2-1; TRBD2 matches 7 bases. V lost 7 bases and J lost 1; bases outside the gene matches: 4. Germline-derived CDR1 and CDR2 are MGHDK and SYGVNS. The CDR3 consists of 14 residues. The CDR3 nucleotides are TGTGCCAGCACCGGGGGGAATTCCTACAATGAGCAGTTCTTC. The encoded protein is CASTGGNSYNEQFF.